This T cell receptor beta chain is from a study of type 1 regulatory T cells. Study context: An in vitro protocol generated T-allo10, a Tr1-enriched, alloantigen-specific CD4 T cell product.

The CDR3 is 15 residues long. Germline CDR1 is SGHRS and CDR2 is YFSETQ. V was shortened by 0 bases and J by 3 bases, with 12 bases between the two germline ends. Remarks on this clonotype: Its specificity is not known.

Graft donor-derived T-allo10 cells were described as host-alloantigen-specific, anergic, and alloantigen-specifically suppressive. TCRdb called the reads again in MiXCR, with one record for every CDR3 protein. The sample lists about 68,000 distinct CDR3 sequences, nearly 65% occurring once. The sequence was obtained from a human donor in good health. The chain is built from TRBV5-1 and TRBJ2-5; maybe TRBD1 (6 bases). Sequenced: cultured T cells, either the whole culture or a sorted T cell fraction (not recorded which). Subset of the sample: Tr1-enriched cell product generated in vitro against host alloantigens. The CDR3 is CASSLGPAGEETQYF. The CDR3 DNA follows: TGCGCCAGCAGCTTGGGCCCCGCAGGGGAAGAGACCCAGTACTTC.